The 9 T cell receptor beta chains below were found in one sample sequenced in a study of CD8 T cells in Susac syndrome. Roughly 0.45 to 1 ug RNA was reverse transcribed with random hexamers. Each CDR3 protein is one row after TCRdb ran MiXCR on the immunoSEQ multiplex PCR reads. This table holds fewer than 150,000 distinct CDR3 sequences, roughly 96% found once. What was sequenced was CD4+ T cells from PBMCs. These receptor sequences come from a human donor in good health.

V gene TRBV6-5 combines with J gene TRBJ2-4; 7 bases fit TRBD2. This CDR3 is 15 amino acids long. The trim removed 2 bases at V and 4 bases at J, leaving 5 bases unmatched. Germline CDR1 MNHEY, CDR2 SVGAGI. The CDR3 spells CASSYGGRSKNIQYF. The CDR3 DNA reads TGTGCCAGCAGTTACGGCGGGAGATCTAAAAACATTCAGTACTTC.

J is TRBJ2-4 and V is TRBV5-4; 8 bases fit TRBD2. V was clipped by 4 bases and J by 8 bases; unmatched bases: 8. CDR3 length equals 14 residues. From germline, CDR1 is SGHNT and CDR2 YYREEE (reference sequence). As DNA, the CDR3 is TGTGCCAGCAGCCCGGGACTAGTAGTAGACATTCAGTACTTC. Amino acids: CASSPGLVVDIQYF.

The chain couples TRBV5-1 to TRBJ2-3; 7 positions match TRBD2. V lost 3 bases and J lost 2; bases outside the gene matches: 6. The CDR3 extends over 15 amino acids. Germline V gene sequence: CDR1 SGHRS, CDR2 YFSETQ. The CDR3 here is CASSYIAGTTDTQYF. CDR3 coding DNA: TGCGCCAGCAGCTACATAGCGGGCACCACAGATACGCAGTATTTT.

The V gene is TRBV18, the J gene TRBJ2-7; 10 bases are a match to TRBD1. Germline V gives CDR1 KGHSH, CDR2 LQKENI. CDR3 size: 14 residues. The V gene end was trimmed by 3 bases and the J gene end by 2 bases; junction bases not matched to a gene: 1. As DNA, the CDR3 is TGTGCCAGCTCACCCGGGACAGGGGCCTACGAGCAGTACTTC. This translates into CASSPGTGAYEQYF.

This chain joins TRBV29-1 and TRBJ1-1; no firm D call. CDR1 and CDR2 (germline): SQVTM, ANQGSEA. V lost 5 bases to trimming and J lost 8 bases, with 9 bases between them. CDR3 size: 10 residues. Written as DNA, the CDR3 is TGCAGCGTTCGCAGTACCGAAGCTTTCTTT. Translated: CSVRSTEAFF. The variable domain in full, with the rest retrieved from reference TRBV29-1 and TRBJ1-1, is SAVISQKPSRDICQRGTSLTIQCQVDSQVTMMFWYRQQPGQSLTLIATANQGSEATYESGFVIDKFPISRPNLTFSTLTVSNMSPEDSSIYLCSVRSTEAFFGQGTRLTVV.

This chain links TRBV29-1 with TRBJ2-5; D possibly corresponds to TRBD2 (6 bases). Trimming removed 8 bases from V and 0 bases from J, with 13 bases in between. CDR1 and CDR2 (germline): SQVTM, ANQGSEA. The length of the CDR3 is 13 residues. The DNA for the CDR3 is TGCAGCTCTCTCTGGGACTACCAAGAGACCCAGTACTTC. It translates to CSSLWDYQETQYF.

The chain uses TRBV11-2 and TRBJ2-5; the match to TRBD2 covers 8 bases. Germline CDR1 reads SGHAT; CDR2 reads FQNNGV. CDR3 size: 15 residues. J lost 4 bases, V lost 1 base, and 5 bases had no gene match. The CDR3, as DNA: TGTGCCAGCAGCTTAGTCGTTGCGGGGGGAGAGACCCAGTACTTC. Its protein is CASSLVVAGGETQYF.

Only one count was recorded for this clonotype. As DNA, the CDR3 is TGTGCCAGCAGGGGGGAGGGTTCCACTGAAGCTTTCTTT. It is translated as CASRGEGSTEAFF. This sequence joins TRBV12-3 or TRBV12-4 and TRBJ1-1; possibly TRBD1 for D (5 bases). The CDR3 runs to 13 residues. V lost 6 bases and J lost 4, with 12 bases in between.

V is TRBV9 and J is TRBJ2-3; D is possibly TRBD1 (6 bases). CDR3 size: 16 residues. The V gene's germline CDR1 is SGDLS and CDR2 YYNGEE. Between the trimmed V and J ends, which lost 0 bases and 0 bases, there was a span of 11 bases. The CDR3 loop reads CASSVVPDRSTDTQYF. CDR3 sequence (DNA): TGTGCCAGCAGCGTAGTCCCGGACAGAAGCACAGATACGCAGTATTTT.